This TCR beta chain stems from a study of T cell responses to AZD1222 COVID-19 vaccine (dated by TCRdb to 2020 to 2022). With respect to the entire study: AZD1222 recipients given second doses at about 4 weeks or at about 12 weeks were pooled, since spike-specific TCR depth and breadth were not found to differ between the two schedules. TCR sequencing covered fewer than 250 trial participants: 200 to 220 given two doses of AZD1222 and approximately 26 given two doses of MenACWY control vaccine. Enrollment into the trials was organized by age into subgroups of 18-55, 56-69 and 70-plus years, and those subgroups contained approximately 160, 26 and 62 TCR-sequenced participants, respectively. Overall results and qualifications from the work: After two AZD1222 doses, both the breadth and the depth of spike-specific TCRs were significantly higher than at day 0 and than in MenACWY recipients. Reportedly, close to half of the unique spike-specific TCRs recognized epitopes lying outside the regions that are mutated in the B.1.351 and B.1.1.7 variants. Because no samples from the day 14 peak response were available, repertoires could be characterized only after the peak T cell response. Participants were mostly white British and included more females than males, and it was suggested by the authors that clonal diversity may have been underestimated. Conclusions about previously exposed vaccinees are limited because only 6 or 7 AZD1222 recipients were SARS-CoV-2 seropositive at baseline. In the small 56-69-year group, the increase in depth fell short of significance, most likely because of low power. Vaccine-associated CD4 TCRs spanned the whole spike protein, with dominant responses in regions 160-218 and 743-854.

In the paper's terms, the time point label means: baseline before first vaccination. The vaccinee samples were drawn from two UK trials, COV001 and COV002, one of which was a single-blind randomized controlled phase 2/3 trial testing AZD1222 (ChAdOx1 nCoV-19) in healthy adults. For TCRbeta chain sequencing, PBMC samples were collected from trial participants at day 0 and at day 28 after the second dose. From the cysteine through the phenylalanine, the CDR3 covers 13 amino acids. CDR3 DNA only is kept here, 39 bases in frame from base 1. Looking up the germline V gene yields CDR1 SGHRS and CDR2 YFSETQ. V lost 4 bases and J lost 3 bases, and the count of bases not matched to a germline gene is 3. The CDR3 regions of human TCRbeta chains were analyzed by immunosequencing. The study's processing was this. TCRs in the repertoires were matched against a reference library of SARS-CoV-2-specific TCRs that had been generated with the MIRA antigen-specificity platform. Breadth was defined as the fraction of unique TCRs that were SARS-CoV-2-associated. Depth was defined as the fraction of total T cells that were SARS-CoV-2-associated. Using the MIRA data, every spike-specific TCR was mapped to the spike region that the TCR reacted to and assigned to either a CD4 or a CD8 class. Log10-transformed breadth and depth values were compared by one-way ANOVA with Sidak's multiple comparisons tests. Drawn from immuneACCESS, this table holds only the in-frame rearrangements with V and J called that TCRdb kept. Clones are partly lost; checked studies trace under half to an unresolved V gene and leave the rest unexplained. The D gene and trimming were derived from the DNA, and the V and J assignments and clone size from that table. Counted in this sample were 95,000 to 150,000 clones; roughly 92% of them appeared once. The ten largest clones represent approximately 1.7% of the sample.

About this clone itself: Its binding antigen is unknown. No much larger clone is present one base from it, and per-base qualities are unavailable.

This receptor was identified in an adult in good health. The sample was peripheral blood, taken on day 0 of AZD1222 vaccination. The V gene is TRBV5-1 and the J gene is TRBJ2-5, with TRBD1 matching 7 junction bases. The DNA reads TGCGCCAGCAGCACTCAGGGGGAAGAGACCCAGTACTTC. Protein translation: CASSTQGEETQYF.